This TCR beta chain was identified during a study of blood T cell repertoires in COVID-19. Study details: PBMCs, B-cell-depleted T cells, or T cells provided the cDNA or gDNA that made up the material.

Looked up from germline, CDR1 is SGHRS and CDR2 is YFSETQ. V lost 2 bases and J 3 bases, leaving 12 bases between the germline ends. The CDR3 sequence is 14 residues long. The repertoire was sequenced with immunoSEQ multiplex PCR; TCRdb's copy has only in-frame clones and lacks some. This table holds around 360,000 clones, around 87% found once. The chain combines TRBV5-1 with TRBJ2-7, with D tentatively TRBD2 (5 bases). Material: peripheral blood. The TCR was taken from a woman under 40 with COVID-19, enrolled during active disease. CDR3 amino acids: CASSFRRAFYEQYF. Written as DNA, the CDR3 is TGCGCCAGCAGCTTTAGGCGGGCCTTCTACGAGCAGTACTTC.